The 15 T cell receptor beta chains in this list originate from one sample, sequenced in a study of blood T cell repertoires in COVID-19. Method: immunoSEQ multiplex PCR; TCRdb's copy keeps in-frame clones and lacks some. The sample shows 120,000 to 150,000 clones, roughly 81% of them seen only once. Sequenced: peripheral blood. The receptors stem from a human donor with acute or convalescent COVID-19. The donor label of this sample is uncertain.

The V and J genes are TRBV4-3 and TRBJ2-5; 7 positions match TRBD1. Per germline, CDR1 LGHNA and CDR2 YSLEER. This CDR3 has 15 residues. V gave up 5 bases and J gave up 5 bases; unmatched junction bases: 11. The CDR3 region has the DNA TGCGCCAGCAGCACTTCGACAGGGCGGCACGAGACCCAGTACTTC. This codes for CASSTSTGRHETQYF.

The chain recombines TRBV7-2 with TRBJ1-2; the D is unclear. Between the trimmed V and J ends, which lost 1 base and 5 bases, there was a span of 17 bases. Per germline, CDR1 SGHTA and CDR2 FQGNSA. This CDR3 is built from 16 residues. CDR3 in amino acids: CASSLVGGKLGYGYTF. The CDR3 DNA is TGTGCCAGCAGCTTAGTGGGAGGGAAGCTAGGGTATGGCTACACCTTC.

This clone showed up just a few times. The chain joins TRBV6-5 to TRBJ2-1; D is perhaps TRBD2 (6 bases). The CDR3 is 15 amino acids. The germline V and J ends were trimmed by 2 bases and 12 bases, with 20 bases remaining between them. CDR1 and CDR2 (germline): MNHEY, SVGAGI. For the CDR3, the DNA is TGTGCCAGCAGTTACCCCCTCGGGACTTCTCCCGCGCAGTTCTTC. Protein: CASSYPLGTSPAQFF.

This clone has just one count. The chain has TRBV7-2 and TRBJ1-5; 7 bases match TRBD1. The V gene's germline CDR1 is SGHTA and CDR2 FQGNSA. V lost 1 base to trimming and J lost 0 bases; unmatched junction nucleotides: 9. The CDR3 length is 18 residues. The CDR3 bases are TGTGCCAGCAGCTTAGGTACGAGGGACAGCCTTAGCAATCAGCCCCAGCATTTT. This encodes CASSLGTRDSLSNQPQHF.

Details on this clone: Sequence at one end of the junction differs from germline and may be a read error. The chain is built from TRBV4-3 and TRBJ1-6; 8 bases align to TRBD1. The CDR3 length is 14 residues. Per the germline V gene, CDR1 is LGHNA and CDR2 is YSLEER. The CDR3 coding sequence is TGCGCCAGCAGCGACAGGGGTGGTGATTCACCCCCCCACTTT. Amino acid sequence: CASSDRGGDSPPHF.

The genes are TRBV19 and TRBJ2-3, with TRBD2 matching 9 bases. Germline V gene lookup returns CDR1 LNHDA and CDR2 SQIVND (reference sequence). J lost 2 bases, V lost 2 bases, and 5 bases had no gene match. The CDR3 is 16 residues long. CDR3 sequence: CASSIMTSGTTDTQYF. The CDR3 DNA reads as TGTGCCAGTAGTATAATGACTAGCGGTACCACAGATACGCAGTATTTT.

This clone was counted only a few times. This chain connects TRBV5-1 to TRBJ2-7; TRBD2 might be the D (6 bases). V lost 0 bases and J 0 bases, leaving 13 bases between the germline ends. Germline lookup yields CDR1 SGHRS and CDR2 YFSETQ. The CDR3 is made up of 16 amino acids. This CDR3 reads CASSLDGGTRSYEQYF. The CDR3 DNA follows: TGCGCCAGCAGCTTGGATGGGGGGACGCGCTCCTACGAGCAGTACTTC. The full variable domain, rest sourced from reference TRBV5-1 and TRBJ2-7, is KAGVTQTPRYLIKTRGQQVTLSCSPISGHRSVSWYQQTPGQGLQFLFEYFSETQRNKGNFPGRFSGRQFSNSRSEMNVSTLELGDSALYLCASSLDGGTRSYEQYFGPGTRLTVT.

The chain links TRBV7-8 to TRBJ2-3; 9 nucleotides align to TRBD1. Germline loops: CDR1 SGHVS, CDR2 FQNEAQ. The CDR3 runs 15 residues. V lost 3 bases to trimming and J lost 3 bases; unmatched junction nucleotides: 4. The CDR3 spells CASSFRDRATDTQYF. The CDR3 nucleotides are TGTGCCAGCAGCTTTCGGGACAGGGCGACAGATACGCAGTATTTT.

This chain joins TRBV28 and TRBJ1-2; possible D gene TRBD1, 6 bases. With 4 bases removed from V and 13 bases from J, the gap between germline ends came to 19 bases. The germline V gene has CDR1 MDHEN and CDR2 SYDVKM. This CDR3 has 13 amino acids. The CDR3: CASSSFGQPYFTF. In nucleotides, the CDR3 is TGTGCCAGCAGTTCCTTCGGACAGCCCTATTTCACCTTC.

The chain carries TRBV4-2 and TRBJ1-2, with 9 bases matching TRBD1. From germline, CDR1 is LGHNA and CDR2 YNFKEQ. CDR3 size: 15 residues. J was trimmed by 6 bases and V by 2 bases; bases with no gene match: 7. The CDR3 here is CASSQPTGGDDGYTF. CDR3 coding DNA: TGTGCCAGCAGCCAACCGACAGGGGGGGACGATGGCTACACCTTC.

This clone has only a few counts. The chain combines TRBV7-8 with TRBJ1-6; 7 bases are a match to TRBD1. Looked up from germline, CDR1 is SGHVS and CDR2 is FQNEAQ. The CDR3 is 16 residues long. After removal of 4 bases from V and 9 bases from J, the junction contained 12 bases not matched to a gene. Here the CDR3 reads CASSSTTGAGSSPLHF. CDR3 nucleotide sequence: TGTGCCAGCAGCTCGACCACAGGGGCTGGGAGTTCACCCCTCCACTTT.

The chain links TRBV19 to TRBJ1-4; D remains unclear. Looked up from germline, CDR1 is LNHDA and CDR2 is SQIVND (reference sequence). The CDR3 is 15 residues long. Trimming removed 8 bases from V and 5 bases from J, with 18 bases in between. The chain's CDR3 is CASGSLREPNEKLFF. The CDR3 coding sequence is TGTGCCAGTGGGAGTCTGAGGGAACCAAATGAAAAACTGTTTTTT. The variable domain in full, with the rest retrieved from reference TRBV19 and TRBJ1-4, is DGGITQSPKYLFRKEGQNVTLSCEQNLNHDAMYWYRQDPGQGLRLIYYSQIVNDFQKGDIAEGYSVSREKKESFPLTVTSAQKNPTAFYLCASGSLREPNEKLFFGSGTQLSVL.

The genes are TRBV21-1 and TRBJ2-7; the D call TRBD2 from the table was never checked on the DNA. TRBV21-1 is annotated as a pseudogene. This CDR3 spans 15 amino acids. This CDR3 reads CASSKGWLAGWEQYV. The CDR3 region has the DNA TGTGCCAGCAGCAAAGGGTGGCTAGCGGGTTGGGAGCAGTACGTC.

The J gene is TRBJ2-6, the V gene TRBV6-5; TRBD1 matches 8 bases. The trim removed 2 bases at V and 3 bases at J, leaving 3 bases unmatched. Germline-derived CDR1 and CDR2 are MNHEY and SVGAGI. The CDR3 sequence is 16 residues long. The chain's CDR3 is CASSYGRGLGANVLTF. The DNA of the CDR3 is TGTGCCAGCAGTTACGGCAGGGGGCTTGGGGCCAACGTCCTGACTTTC.

CDR3 sequence (DNA): TGTGCCAGCAGCTTTGGAGGGAGGAACTATGGCTACACCTTC. Translated, it gives CASSFGGRNYGYTF. This chain uses TRBV5-4 with TRBJ1-2; D ambiguous. The CDR3 spans 14 residues. Looked up from germline, CDR1 is SGHNT and CDR2 is YYREEE (reference sequence). The V end lost 2 bases, the J end lost 2 bases, and 10 bases lay between the germline ends.